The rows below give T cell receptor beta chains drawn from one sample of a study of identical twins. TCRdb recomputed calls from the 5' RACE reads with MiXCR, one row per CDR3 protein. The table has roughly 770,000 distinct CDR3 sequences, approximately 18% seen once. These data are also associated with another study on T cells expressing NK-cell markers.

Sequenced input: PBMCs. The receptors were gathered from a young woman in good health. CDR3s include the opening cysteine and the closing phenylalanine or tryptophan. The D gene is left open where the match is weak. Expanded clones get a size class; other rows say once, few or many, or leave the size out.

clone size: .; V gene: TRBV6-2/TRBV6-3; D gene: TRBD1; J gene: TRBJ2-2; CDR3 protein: CASSYNNRGRLFF; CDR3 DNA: TGTGCCAGCAGTTACAACAACAGGGGAAGGTTGTTTTTT
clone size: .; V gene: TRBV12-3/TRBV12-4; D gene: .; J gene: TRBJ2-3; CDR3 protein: CASSTPGRSTDTQYF; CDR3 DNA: TGTGCCAGCAGTACCCCAGGGAGATCCACAGATACGCAGTATTTT
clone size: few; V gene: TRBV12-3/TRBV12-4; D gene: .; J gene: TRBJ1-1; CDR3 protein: CASRYTDYTEAFF; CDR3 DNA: TGTGCCAGCAGGTATACGGATTACACTGAAGCTTTCTTT
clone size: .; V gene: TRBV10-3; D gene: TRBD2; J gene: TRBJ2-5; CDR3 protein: CAIGLAGGETQYF; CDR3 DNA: TGTGCCATCGGTCTAGCGGGGGGAGAGACCCAGTACTTC
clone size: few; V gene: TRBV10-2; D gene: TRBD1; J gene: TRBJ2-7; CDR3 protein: CASRYRGEVYF; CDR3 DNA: TGCGCCAGCAGATACAGGGGAGAGGTGTACTTC
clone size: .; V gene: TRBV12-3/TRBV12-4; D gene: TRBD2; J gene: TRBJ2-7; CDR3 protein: CASSRGGTSSYEQYF; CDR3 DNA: TGTGCCAGCAGCCGGGGGGGGACAAGCTCCTACGAGCAGTACTTC
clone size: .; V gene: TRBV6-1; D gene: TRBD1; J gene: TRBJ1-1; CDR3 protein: CASSPLTGRGAFF; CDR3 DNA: TGTGCCAGCAGCCCTTTGACAGGGAGAGGAGCTTTCTTT
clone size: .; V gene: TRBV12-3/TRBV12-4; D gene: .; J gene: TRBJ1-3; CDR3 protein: CASSLWRGPENTIYF; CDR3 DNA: TGTGCCAGCAGTTTATGGAGAGGGCCTGAAAACACCATATATTTT
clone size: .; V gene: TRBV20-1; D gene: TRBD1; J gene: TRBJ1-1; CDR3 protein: CSARPTGAEAFF; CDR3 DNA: TGCAGTGCTAGGCCCACAGGGGCCGAAGCTTTCTTT
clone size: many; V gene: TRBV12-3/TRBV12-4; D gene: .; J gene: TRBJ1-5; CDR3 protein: CASSLENQPQHF; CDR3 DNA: TGTGCCAGCAGTTTAGAGAATCAGCCCCAGCATTTT
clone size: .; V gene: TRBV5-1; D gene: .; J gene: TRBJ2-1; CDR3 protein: CASSLGGSAEKQFF; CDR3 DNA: TGCGCCAGCAGCTTAGGCGGGTCCGCTGAGAAGCAGTTCTTC
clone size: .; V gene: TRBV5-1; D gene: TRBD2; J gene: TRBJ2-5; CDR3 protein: CASSLGGGGSPNQETQYF; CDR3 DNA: TGCGCCAGCAGCTTGGGAGGTGGCGGGAGCCCGAACCAAGAGACCCAGTACTTC
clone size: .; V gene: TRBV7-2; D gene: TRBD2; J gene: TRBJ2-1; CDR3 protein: CASSPRTSALNEQFF; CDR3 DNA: TGTGCCAGCAGCCCCCGGACTAGCGCGCTCAATGAGCAGTTCTTC
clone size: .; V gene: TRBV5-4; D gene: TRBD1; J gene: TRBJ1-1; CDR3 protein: CASSPRGTFEASF; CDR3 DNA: TGTGCCAGCAGCCCCAGGGGGACCTTTGAAGCTTCCTTT
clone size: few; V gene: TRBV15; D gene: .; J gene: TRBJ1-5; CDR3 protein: CATSRDLENQPQHF; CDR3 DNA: TGTGCCACCAGCAGAGATCTCGAGAATCAGCCCCAGCATTTT
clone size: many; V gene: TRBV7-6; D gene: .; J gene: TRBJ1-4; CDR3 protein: CASSLDPGWRTTNEKLFF; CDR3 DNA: TGTGCCAGCAGCTTAGATCCAGGGTGGCGTACAACTAATGAAAAACTGTTTTTT
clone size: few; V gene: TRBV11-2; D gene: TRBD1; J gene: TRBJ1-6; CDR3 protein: CASSLNPSATGHSPLHF; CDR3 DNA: TGTGCCAGCAGCTTAAATCCTTCGGCGACAGGGCATTCACCCCTCCACTTT
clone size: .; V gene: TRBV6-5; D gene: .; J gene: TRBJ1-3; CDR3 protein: CASAYSRFTGNTIYF; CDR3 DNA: TGTGCCAGCGCTTACTCAAGGTTTACGGGAAACACCATATATTTT
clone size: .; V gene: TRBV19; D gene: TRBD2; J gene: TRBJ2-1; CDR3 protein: CASTRREYMNEQFF; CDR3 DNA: TGTGCCAGTACACGGCGGGAGTACATGAATGAGCAGTTCTTC
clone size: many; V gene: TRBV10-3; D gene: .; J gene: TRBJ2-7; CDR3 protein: CAISVSGTVNSYEQYF; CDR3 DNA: TGTGCCATCAGTGTTTCAGGGACGGTGAACTCCTACGAGCAGTACTTC
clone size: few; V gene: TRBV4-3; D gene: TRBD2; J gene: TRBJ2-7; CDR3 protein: CASSQTYSGRADEQYF; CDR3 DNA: TGCGCCAGCAGCCAAACCTATAGCGGGAGGGCCGATGAGCAGTACTTC
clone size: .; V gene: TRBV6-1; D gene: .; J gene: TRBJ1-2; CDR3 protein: CASSPLARSNYGYTF; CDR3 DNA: TGTGCCAGCAGTCCATTGGCCAGGAGTAACTATGGCTACACCTTC
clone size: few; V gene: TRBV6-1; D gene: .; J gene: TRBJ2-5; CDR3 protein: CASSPAGIAETQYF; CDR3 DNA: TGTGCCAGCAGCCCGGCAGGGATAGCAGAGACCCAGTACTTC
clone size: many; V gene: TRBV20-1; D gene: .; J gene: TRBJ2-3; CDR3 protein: CSARSTDTQYF; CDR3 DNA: TGCAGTGCTAGAAGCACAGATACGCAGTATTTT
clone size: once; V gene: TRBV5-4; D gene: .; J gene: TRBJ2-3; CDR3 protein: CASSPILANTDTQYF; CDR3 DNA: TGTGCCAGCAGCCCGATTTTGGCTAACACAGATACGCAGTATTTT
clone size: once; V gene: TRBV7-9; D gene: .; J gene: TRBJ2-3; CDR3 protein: CASSLPRTDTQYF; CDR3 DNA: TGTGCCAGCAGCTTGCCGAGGACAGATACGCAGTATTTT
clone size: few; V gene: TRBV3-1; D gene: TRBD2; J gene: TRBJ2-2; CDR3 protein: CASSQELYGGADAGELFF; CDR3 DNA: TGTGCCAGCAGCCAAGAATTATACGGGGGGGCCGACGCCGGGGAGCTGTTTTTT
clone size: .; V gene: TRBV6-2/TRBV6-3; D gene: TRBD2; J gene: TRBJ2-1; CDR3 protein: CASSPISGRDEQFF; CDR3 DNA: TGTGCCAGCAGCCCGATTAGCGGGAGAGATGAGCAGTTCTTC
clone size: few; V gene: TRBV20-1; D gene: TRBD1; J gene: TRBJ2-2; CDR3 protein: CSARVWGQGEAGELFF; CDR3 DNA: TGCAGTGCTAGAGTTTGGGGACAGGGTGAGGCCGGGGAGCTGTTTTTT
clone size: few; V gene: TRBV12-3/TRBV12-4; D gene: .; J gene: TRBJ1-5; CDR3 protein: CASSWTTGGPGQPQHF; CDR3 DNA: TGTGCCAGCAGTTGGACAACCGGGGGACCCGGGCAGCCCCAGCATTTT
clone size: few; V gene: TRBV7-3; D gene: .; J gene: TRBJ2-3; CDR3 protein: CASSFRGLRTDTQYF; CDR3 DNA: TGTGCCAGCAGCTTCCGGGGGCTTAGGACAGATACGCAGTATTTT
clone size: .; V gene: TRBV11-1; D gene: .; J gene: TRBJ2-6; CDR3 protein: CASSPGTRETHSGANVLTF; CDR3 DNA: TGTGCCAGCAGCCCGGGGACACGTGAAACCCACTCTGGGGCCAACGTCCTGACTTTC
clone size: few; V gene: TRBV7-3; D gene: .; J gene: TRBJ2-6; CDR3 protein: CASSTGPGANVLTF; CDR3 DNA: TGTGCCAGCAGTACAGGCCCTGGGGCCAACGTCCTGACTTTC